This TCR beta chain was recorded in a study of blood T cell repertoires in COVID-19. Background on the study: Researchers got acute and convalescent COVID-19 samples from the United States, Italy and Spain. In each case, the material was cDNA or gDNA derived from T cells, B-cell-depleted T cells, or PBMCs.

Original data processing: Quantification of nucleated cells was approximated via reference gene primer amplification. Only in-frame clones appear in the TCRdb table, and some are missing; sequencing was by immunoSEQ multiplex PCR. Clone size and the V and J calls come from that table; the DNA yielded D and trimming. The table has about 100,000 clones, 70% to 85% seen once. The CDR3 runs to 20 residues. CDR1 and CDR2 (germline): LGHNA, YNFKEQ. With V trimmed by 0 bases and J by 11 bases, 18 bases remained unmatched. The chain uses TRBV4-2 and TRBJ2-1, with 14 bases identical to TRBD2. Sequenced: peripheral blood. This receptor was identified in a woman aged 80 or over with active or convalescent COVID-19. This chain's CDR3 is CASSQESRSNIGLAGGQQFF. CDR3 nucleotides: TGTGCCAGCAGCCAAGAGTCCCGCTCAAACATCGGACTAGCGGGAGGTCAGCAGTTCTTC.